The 5 T cell receptor beta chains presented below share a single source sample, sequenced in a study of blood T cell repertoires in COVID-19. The assay was immunoSEQ multiplex PCR, and TCRdb's table has in-frame clones only and misses some. The sample includes around 200,000 clones, 83% of them seen just once. The sample consisted of peripheral blood. The source is a woman aged 25-40 years with COVID-19, enrolled during active disease.

The chain carries TRBV19 and TRBJ2-3; 7 bases are a match to TRBD2. The CDR3 sequence is 15 residues long. V shed 6 bases and J 2 bases; nucleotides not matched to a gene: 8. Germline CDR1 reads LNHDA; CDR2 reads SQIVND (reference sequence). The CDR3 region has the DNA TGTGCCAGTAGCCTCACGGGACTATCCACAGATACGCAGTATTTT. Translated: CASSLTGLSTDTQYF.

This rearrangement joins TRBV19 to TRBJ2-3, with D perhaps TRBD1 (7 bases). This CDR3 is built from 14 residues. V was cut by 6 bases and J by 0 bases, with 10 bases left in between. Germline CDR1 reads LNHDA; CDR2 reads SQIVND (reference sequence). The DNA of the CDR3 is TGTGCCAGTAGCAGGGGGGTTAGCACAGATACGCAGTATTTT. Amino acid sequence: CASSRGVSTDTQYF. The variable domain in full, completed from reference TRBV19 and TRBJ2-3, reads DGGITQSPKYLFRKEGQNVTLSCEQNLNHDAMYWYRQDPGQGLRLIYYSQIVNDFQKGDIAEGYSVSREKKESFPLTVTSAQKNPTAFYLCASSRGVSTDTQYFGPGTRLTVL.

The rearrangement uses TRBV14 and TRBJ1-6, with TRBD1 matching over 9 bases. The CDR3 has 15 amino acids. Germline CDR1 and CDR2: SGHDN and FVKESK. V lost 2 bases to trimming and J lost 5 bases; unmatched junction nucleotides: 1. The DNA of the CDR3 is TGTGCCAGCAGCCAATGGACAGGGGATAATTCACCCCTCCACTTT. Residues: CASSQWTGDNSPLHF.

V and J are TRBV28 and TRBJ2-3, with a possible D match to TRBD1 (6 bases). The germline gives CDR1 MDHEN, CDR2 SYDVKM. This CDR3 is built from 14 residues. Trimming removed 4 bases from V and 1 base from J, with 9 bases in between. CDR3 bases: TGTGCCAGCAGTTGGACAGATCGCACAGATACGCAGTATTTT. Amino acids: CASSWTDRTDTQYF.

J is TRBJ2-6 and V is TRBV4-2; 9 bases map to TRBD2. V lost 0 bases and J lost 11; bases outside the gene matches: 11. This CDR3 region has 17 residues. The V gene's germline CDR1 is LGHNA and CDR2 YNFKEQ. For the CDR3, the DNA is TGTGCCAGCAGCCAAGAAGTTAGAACTAGCGGGTCTTACGTCCTGACTTTC. Protein: CASSQEVRTSGSYVLTF.